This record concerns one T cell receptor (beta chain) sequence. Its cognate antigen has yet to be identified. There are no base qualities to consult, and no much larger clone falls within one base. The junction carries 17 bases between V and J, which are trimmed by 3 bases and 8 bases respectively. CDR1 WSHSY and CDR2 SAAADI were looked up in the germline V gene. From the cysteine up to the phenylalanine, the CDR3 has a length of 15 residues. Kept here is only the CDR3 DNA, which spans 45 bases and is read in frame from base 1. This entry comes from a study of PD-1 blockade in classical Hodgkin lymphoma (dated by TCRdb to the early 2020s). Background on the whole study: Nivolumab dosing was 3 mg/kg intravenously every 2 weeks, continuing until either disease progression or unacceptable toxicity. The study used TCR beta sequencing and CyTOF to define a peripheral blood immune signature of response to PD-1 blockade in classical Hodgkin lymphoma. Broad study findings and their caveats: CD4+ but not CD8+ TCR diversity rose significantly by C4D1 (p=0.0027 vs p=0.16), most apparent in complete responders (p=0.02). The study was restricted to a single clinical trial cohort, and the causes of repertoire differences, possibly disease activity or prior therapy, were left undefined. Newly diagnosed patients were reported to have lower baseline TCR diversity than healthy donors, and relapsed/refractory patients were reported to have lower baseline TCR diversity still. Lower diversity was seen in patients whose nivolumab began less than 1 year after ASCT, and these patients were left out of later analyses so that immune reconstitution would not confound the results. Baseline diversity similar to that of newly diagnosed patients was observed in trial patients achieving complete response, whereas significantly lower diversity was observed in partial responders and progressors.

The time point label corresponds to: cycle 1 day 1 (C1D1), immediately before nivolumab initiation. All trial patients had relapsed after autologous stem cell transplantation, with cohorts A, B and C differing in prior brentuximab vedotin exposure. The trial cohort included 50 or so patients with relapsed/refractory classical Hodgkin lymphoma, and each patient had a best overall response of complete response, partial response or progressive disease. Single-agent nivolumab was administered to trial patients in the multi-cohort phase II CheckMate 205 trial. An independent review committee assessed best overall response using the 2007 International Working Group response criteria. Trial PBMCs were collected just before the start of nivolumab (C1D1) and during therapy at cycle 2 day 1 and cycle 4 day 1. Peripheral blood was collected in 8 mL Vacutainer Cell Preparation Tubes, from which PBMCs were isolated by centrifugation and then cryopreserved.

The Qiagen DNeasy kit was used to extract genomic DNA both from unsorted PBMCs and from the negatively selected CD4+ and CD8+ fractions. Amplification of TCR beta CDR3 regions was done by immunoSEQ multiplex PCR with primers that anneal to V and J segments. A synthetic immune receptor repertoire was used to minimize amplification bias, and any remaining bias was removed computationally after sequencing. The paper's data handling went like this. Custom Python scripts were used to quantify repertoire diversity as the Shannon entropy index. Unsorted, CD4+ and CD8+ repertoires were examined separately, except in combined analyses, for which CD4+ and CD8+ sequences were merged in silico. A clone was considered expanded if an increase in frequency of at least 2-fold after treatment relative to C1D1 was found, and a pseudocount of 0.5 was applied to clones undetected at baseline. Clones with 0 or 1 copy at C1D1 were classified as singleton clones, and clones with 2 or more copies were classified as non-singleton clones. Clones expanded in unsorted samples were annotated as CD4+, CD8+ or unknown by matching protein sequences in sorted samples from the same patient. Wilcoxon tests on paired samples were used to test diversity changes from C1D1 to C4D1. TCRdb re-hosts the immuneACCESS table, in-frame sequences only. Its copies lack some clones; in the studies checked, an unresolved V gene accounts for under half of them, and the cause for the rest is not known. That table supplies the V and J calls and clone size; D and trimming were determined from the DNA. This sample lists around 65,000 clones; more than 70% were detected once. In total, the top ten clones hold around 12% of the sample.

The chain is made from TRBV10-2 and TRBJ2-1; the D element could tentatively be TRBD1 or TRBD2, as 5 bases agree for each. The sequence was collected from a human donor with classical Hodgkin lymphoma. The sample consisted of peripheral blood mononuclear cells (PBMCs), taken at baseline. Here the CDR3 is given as CASSDGRGAKHEQFF. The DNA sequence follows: TGCGCCAGCAGTGATGGTCGGGGCGCCAAACATGAGCAGTTCTTC.